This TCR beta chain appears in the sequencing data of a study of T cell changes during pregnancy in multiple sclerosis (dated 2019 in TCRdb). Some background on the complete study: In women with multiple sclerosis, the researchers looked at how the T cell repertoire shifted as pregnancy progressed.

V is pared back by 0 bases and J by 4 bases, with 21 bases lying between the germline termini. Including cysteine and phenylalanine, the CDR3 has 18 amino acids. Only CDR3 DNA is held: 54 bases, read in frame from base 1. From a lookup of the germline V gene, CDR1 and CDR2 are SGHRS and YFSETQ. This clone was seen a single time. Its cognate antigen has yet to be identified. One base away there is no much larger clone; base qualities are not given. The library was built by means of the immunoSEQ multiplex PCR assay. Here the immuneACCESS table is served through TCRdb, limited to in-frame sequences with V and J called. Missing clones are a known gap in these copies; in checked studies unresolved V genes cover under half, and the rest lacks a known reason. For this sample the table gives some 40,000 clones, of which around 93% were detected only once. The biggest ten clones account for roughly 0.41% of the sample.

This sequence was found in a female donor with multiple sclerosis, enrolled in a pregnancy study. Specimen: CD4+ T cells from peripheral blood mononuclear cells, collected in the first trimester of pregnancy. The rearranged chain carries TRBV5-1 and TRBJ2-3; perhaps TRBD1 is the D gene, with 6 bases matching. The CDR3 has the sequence CASSLGPSRDTTSDTQYF. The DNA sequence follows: TGCGCCAGCAGCTTGGGGCCTAGCCGGGACACCACCTCAGATACGCAGTATTTT.